Below are 15 T cell receptor beta chains sequenced from a single sample in a study of T cells in Graves' hyperthyroidism and ophthalmopathy. There were TCR beta CDR3 regions amplified from RNA transcripts. HTBI primers were employed in a first-round RT-PCR of the TCR CDR3. TCRdb reanalysed the multiplex PCR reads using MiXCR and keeps one entry per CDR3 protein. The data hold under 800,000 distinct CDR3 sequences, with 12% to 15% observed a single time. Sequenced material: blood. These TCRs come from a young woman with Graves' hyperthyroidism.

This clonotype was detected only a few times. V gene TRBV6-1 combines with J gene TRBJ2-3, with TRBD1 identical over 12 bases. The CDR3 consists of 14 residues. In germline, CDR1 is MNHNS, CDR2 SASEGT. The ends lost 9 bases at V and 6 bases at J; junction bases unmatched: 7. CDR3 residues: CASNRDRGRDTQYF. DNA for the CDR3: TGTGCCAGTAACCGGGACAGGGGGCGGGATACGCAGTATTTT.

There are a few counts of this clonotype. The chain recombines TRBV24-1 with TRBJ2-7, with unresolved D. The CDR3 is made up of 15 amino acids. The V and J ends lost 4 bases and 0 bases respectively, with 12 bases between them. Per the germline V gene, CDR1 is KGHDR and CDR2 is SFDVKD. The CDR3 nucleotides read TGTGCCACCAGTGACTGGGTGAGCCTCTCCTACGAGCAGTACTTC. Its protein is CATSDWVSLSYEQYF.

This clonotype was seen at least ten times. The chain uses TRBV2 and TRBJ2-3; D remains ambiguous. Deletions cut 7 bases from V and 3 bases from J, with 11 bases between. There are 13 residues in the CDR3. CDR1 and CDR2 from the germline V gene are SNHLY and FYNNEI. The CDR3 DNA sequence: TGTGCCAGCAAGCTCGAACGAACAGATACGCAGTATTTT. This gives the protein CASKLERTDTQYF.

The J gene is TRBJ2-2, the V gene TRBV20-1; D possibly uses TRBD1 or TRBD2 (5 bases each). Between the trimmed V and J ends, which lost 5 bases and 4 bases, there was a span of 14 bases. CDR3 length: 14 amino acids. Germline-derived CDR1 and CDR2 are DFQATT and SNEGSKA (reference sequence). The CDR3: CSAFRDGSTGELFF. As DNA, the CDR3 is TGCAGTGCTTTCCGGGACGGATCCACCGGGGAGCTGTTTTTT.

Concerning this clonotype: A much more abundant neighbour one base away suggests this may be a read error. The V call is TRBV11-2, the J call TRBJ2-5; TRBD1 is a possible D gene (5 bases). The CDR3 has 16 amino acids. Germline loops: CDR1 SGHAT, CDR2 FQNNGV. The CDR3, as DNA: TGTGCCAGCAGCCCCCCAGGGTCAGGGTACCAAGAGGCCCAGTACTTC. It yields the protein CASSPPGSGYQEAQYF.

This clonotype has just a few counts. This chain joins TRBV7-2 and TRBJ2-5; 10 bases fit TRBD1. The length of the CDR3 is 14 residues. Per the germline V gene, CDR1 is SGHTA and CDR2 is FQGNSA. The V segment lost 5 bases and the J segment 4 bases; nucleotides outside the gene matches: 4. The CDR3 bases are TGTGCCAGCAGCGGCCGGACAGGGGGAGAGACCCAGTACTTC. This encodes CASSGRTGGETQYF.

This chain uses TRBV30 with TRBJ2-5; TRBD1 matches 8 bases. The germline V gene has CDR1 GTSNPN and CDR2 SVGIG (reference sequence). V trimming: 2 bases; J trimming: 4 bases; junction bases outside the gene matches: 9. The CDR3 has 15 amino acids. CDR3 coding DNA: TGTGCCTGGAGTCTCCTCGACAGGGGTCTAGAGACCCAGTACTTC. As protein: CAWSLLDRGLETQYF.

In its sample, this clonotype was seen a few times. The CDR3 DNA reads as TGTGCCAGCAGCCTAAATGTCCTTGATACGCAGTATTTT. This gives the protein CASSLNVLDTQYF. V and J are TRBV7-3 and TRBJ2-3; no definite D call. There are 13 residues in the CDR3. CDR1 SGHTA and CDR2 FQGTGA come from the germline V gene. Trimming took 5 bases from V and 6 from J, leaving 12 bases between them.

This clonotype was counted between two and nine times. The CDR3 here is CASSQGLAGPNEQFF. DNA of the CDR3: TGTGCCAGCAGCCAGGGACTAGCGGGGCCCAATGAGCAGTTCTTC. The chain joins TRBV7-3 to TRBJ2-1; 13 bases line up with TRBD2. CDR1 is SGHTA and CDR2 is FQGTGA in the germline V gene. The CDR3 consists of 15 residues. V shed 5 bases, J shed 6 bases, and the junction held 4 bases outside the gene matches.

This clonotype was recorded many times. The gene calls are TRBV20-1 and TRBJ2-1; D is unresolved. The CDR3 sequence is 13 residues long. V was pared by 6 bases and J by 0 bases, with 9 bases between. Per the germline V gene, CDR1 is DFQATT and CDR2 is SNEGSKA (reference sequence). This CDR3 reads CSAGLFSYNEQFF. The CDR3, as DNA: TGCAGTGCAGGCTTATTCTCCTACAATGAGCAGTTCTTC.

The rearrangement links TRBV10-3 to TRBJ2-7; D is undetermined. CDR1 is ENHRY and CDR2 is SYGVKD in the germline V gene. The V end was cut by 2 bases, the J end by 1 base, with 6 bases between. The CDR3 length is 13 residues. In nucleotides, the CDR3 is TGTGCCATCAGTGAGGTTCTATCCTACGAGCAGTACTTC. It encodes CAISEVLSYEQYF.

The table lists this clonotype with many counts. The chain links TRBV29-1 to TRBJ1-2, with D uncertain. The CDR3 length is 13 residues. Germline V gives CDR1 SQVTM, CDR2 ANQGSEA. V lost 4 bases to trimming and J lost 6 bases, with 15 bases between them. The CDR3 sequence is CSVGEGRPHGYTF. CDR3 bases: TGCAGCGTTGGTGAGGGCCGCCCTCATGGCTACACCTTC.

This clonotype was detected ten times or more. The chain recombines TRBV6-1 with TRBJ2-7; tentatively, D is TRBD2 (5 bases). V was trimmed by 2 bases and J by 7 bases, leaving 12 bases between them. CDR3 length equals 13 residues. Germline V lookup: CDR1 MNHNS, CDR2 SASEGT. The CDR3 region has the DNA TGTGCCAGCAGTGAAACCGAAAGAGGGGAGCAGTACTTC. Translated, it gives CASSETERGEQYF.

The chain carries TRBV27 and TRBJ2-7, with no clear D. CDR1 is MNHEY and CDR2 is SMNVEV in the germline V gene (reference sequence). V lost 10 bases and J 3 bases, leaving 10 bases between the germline ends. The CDR3 is 11 amino acids. As DNA, the CDR3 is TGTGCCACCAAAAGCCTCTACGAGCAGTACTTC. Protein product: CATKSLYEQYF.

This clonotype was seen many times. This chain links TRBV6-1 with TRBJ1-1, with 7 positions matching TRBD1. CDR3 length: 12 residues. V was pared by 8 bases and J by 1 base, with 1 base of the junction left unmatched. From germline, CDR1 is MNHNS and CDR2 SASEGT. The CDR3 here is CASGDRNTEAFF. As DNA, the CDR3 is TGTGCCAGCGGGGACAGGAACACTGAAGCTTTCTTT.